The rows below give T cell receptor beta chains drawn from one sample of a study of blood T cell repertoires in COVID-19. The data were produced by immunoSEQ multiplex PCR, yet TCRdb's version contains in-frame clones alone and is incomplete. The table lists about 210,000 clones, around 82% of them singletons, with roughly 2.9% in the top ten. Material: peripheral blood. Receptor source: a man aged 50 to 60 with active or convalescent COVID-19. Both conserved end residues are part of each CDR3.

CASSLVGQDGYTF TRBV7-2
CASSEHYYGYTF TRBV25-1
CAWRGNRNTDTQYF TRBV30
CASSPRGSTSELFF TRBV11-2
CASKRGQTIKGYTF TRBV28
CASSEVLAGGQETQYF TRBV10-1
CASSLNGRGSYGYTF TRBV7-3
CASTWGASGYNEQFF TRBV27
CASSLRGYEQYF TRBV7-9
CAWRAGTGDLKQYF TRBV30
CASSLRQPQGYTF TRBV5-1
CASSRKGRTEAFF TRBV12-3/TRBV12-4
CASSYPLTGSETQYF TRBV6-5
CASSQRQGDGYTF TRBV3-1/TRBV3-2
CASREGHPTDTQYF TRBV6-5
CAWTGLAGDYEQYF TRBV30
CASSQRTGGHTGELFF TRBV7-9